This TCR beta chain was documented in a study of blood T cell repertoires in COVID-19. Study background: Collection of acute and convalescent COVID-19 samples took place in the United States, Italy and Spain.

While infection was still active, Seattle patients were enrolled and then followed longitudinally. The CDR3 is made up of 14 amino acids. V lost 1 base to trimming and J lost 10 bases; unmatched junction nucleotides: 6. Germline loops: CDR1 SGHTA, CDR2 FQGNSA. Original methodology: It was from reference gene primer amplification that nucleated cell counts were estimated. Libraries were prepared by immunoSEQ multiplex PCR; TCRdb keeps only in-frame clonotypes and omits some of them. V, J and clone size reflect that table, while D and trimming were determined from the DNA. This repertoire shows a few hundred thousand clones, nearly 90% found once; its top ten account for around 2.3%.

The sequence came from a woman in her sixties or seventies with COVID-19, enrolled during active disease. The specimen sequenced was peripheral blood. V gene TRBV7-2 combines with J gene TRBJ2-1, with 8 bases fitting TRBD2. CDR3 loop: CASSLVSGGGEQFF. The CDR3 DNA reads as TGTGCCAGCAGCTTAGTCAGCGGGGGAGGGGAGCAGTTCTTC.